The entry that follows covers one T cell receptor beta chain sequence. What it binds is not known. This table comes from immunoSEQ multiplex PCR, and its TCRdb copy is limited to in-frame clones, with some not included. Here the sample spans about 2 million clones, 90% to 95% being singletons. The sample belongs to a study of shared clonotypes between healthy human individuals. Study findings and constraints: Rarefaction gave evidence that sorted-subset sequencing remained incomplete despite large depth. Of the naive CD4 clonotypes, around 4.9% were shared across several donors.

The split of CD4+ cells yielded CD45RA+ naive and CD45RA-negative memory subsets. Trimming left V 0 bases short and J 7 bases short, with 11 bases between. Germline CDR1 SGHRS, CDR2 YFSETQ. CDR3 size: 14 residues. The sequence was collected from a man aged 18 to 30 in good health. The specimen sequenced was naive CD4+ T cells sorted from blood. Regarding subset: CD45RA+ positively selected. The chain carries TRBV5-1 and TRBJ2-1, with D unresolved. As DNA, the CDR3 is TGCGCCAGCAGCTTGGAGGATTTAAGGAATGAGCAGTTCTTC. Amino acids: CASSLEDLRNEQFF.